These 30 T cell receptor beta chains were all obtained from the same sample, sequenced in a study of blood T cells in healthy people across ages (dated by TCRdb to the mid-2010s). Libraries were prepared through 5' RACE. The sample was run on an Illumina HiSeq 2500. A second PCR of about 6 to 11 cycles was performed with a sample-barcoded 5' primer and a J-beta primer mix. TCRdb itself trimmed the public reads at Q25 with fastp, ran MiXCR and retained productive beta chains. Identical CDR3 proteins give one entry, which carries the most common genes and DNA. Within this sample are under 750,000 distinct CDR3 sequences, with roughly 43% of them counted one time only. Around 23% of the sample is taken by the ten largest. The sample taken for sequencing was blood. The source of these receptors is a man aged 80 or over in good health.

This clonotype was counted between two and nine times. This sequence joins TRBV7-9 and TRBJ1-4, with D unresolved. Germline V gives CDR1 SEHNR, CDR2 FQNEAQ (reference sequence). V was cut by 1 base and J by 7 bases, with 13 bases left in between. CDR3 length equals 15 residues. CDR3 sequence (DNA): TGTGCCAGCAGCTTAGGCTTTTCGGCGGGTGAAAAACTGTTTTTT. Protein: CASSLGFSAGEKLFF.

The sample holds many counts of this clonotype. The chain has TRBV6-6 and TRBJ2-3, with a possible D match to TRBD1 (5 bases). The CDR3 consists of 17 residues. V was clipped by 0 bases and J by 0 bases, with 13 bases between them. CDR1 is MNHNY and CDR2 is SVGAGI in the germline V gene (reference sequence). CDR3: CASSYSDSTPSTDTQYF. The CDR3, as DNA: TGTGCCAGCAGTTACTCCGACAGCACGCCTAGCACAGATACGCAGTATTTT.

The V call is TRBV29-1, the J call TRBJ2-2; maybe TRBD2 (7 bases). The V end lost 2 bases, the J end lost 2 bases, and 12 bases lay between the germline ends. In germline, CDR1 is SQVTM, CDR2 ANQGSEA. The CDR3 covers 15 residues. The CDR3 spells CSVELGGENTGELFF. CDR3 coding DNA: TGCAGCGTTGAATTAGGGGGGGAAAACACCGGGGAGCTGTTTTTT.

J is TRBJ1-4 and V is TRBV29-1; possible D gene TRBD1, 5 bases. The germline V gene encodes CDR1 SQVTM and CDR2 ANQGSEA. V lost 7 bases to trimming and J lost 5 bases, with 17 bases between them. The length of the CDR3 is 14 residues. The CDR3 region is CSASGTGLNEKLFF. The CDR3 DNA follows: TGCAGCGCCTCAGGGACGGGATTAAATGAAAAACTGTTTTTT.

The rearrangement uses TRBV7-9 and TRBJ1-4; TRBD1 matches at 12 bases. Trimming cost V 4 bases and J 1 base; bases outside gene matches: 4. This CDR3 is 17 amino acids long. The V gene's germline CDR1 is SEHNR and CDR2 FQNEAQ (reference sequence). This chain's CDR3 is CASSSGQGAETNEKLFF. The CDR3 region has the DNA TGTGCCAGCAGCTCGGGACAGGGGGCGGAAACTAATGAAAAACTGTTTTTT.

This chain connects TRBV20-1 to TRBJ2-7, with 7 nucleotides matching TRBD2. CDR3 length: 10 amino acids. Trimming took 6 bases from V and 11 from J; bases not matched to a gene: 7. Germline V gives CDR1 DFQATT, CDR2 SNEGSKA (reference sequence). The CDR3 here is CSARVSGEYF. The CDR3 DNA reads TGCAGTGCCCGGGTCAGCGGGGAGTACTTC.

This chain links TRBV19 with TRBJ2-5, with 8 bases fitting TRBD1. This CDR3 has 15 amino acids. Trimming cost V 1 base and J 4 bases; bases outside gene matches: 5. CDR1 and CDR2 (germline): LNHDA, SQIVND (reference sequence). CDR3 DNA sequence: TGTGCCAGTAGTATAGCCCGGACAGGGTCAGAGACCCAGTACTTC. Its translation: CASSIARTGSETQYF.

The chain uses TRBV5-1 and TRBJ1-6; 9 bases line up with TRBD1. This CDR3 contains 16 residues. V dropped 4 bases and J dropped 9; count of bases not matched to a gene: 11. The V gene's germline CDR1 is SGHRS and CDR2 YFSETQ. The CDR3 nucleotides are TGCGCCAGCAGCCCGGCCGGGACAGGGTATCGTTCACCCCTCCACTTT. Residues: CASSPAGTGYRSPLHF. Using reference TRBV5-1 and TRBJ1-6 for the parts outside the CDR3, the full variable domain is KAGVTQTPRYLIKTRGQQVTLSCSPISGHRSVSWYQQTPGQGLQFLFEYFSETQRNKGNFPGRFSGRQFSNSRSEMNVSTLELGDSALYLCASSPAGTGYRSPLHFGNGTRLTVT.

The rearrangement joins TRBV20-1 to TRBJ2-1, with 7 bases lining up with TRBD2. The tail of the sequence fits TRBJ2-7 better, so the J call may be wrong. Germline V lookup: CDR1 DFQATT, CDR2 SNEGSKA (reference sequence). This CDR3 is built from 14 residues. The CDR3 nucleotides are TGCAGTGCTAGTAGAAGCGTGGGAGGGAATGAGCAGTACTTC. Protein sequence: CSASRSVGGNEQYF.

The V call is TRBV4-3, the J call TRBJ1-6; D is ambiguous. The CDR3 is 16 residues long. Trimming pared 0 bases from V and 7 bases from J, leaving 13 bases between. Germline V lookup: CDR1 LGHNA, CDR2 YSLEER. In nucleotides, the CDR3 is TGCGCCAGCAGCCAAGATCTCCCTGGCAGGAATTCACCCCTCCACTTT. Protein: CASSQDLPGRNSPLHF.

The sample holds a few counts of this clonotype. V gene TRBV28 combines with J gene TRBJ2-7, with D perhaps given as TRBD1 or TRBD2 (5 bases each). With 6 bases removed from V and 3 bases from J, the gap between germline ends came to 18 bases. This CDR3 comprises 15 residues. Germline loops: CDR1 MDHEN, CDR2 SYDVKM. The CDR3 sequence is CASSRGQQGFYEQYF. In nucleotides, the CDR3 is TGTGCCAGCAGCCGGGGCCAGCAGGGTTTCTACGAGCAGTACTTC.

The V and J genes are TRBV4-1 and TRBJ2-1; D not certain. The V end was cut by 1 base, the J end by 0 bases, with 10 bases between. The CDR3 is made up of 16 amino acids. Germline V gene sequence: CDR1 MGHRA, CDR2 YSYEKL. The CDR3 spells CASSQGGEYSYNEQFF. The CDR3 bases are TGCGCCAGCAGCCAAGGAGGCGAATACTCCTACAATGAGCAGTTCTTC.

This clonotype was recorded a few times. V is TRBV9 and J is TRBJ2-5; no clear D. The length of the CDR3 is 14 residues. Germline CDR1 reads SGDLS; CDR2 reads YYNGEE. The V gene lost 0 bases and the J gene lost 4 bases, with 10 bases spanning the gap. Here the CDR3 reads CASSVASAPETQYF. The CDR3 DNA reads TGTGCCAGCAGCGTAGCAAGCGCCCCAGAGACCCAGTACTTC.

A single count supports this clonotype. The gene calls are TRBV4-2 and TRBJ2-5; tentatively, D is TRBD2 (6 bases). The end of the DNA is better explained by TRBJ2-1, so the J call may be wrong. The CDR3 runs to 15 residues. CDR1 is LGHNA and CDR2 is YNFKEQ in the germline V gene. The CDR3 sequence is CASSQGVRDQETQFF. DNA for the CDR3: TGTGCCAGCAGCCAAGGTGTGCGGGACCAAGAGACCCAGTTCTTC.

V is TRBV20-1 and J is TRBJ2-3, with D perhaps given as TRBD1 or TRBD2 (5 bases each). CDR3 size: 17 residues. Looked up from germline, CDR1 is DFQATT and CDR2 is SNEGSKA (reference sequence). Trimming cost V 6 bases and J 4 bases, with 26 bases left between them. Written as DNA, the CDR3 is TGCAGTGCCGAGACGAGGGATCAGCGCCAGGGAGCAGATACGCAGTATTTT. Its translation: CSAETRDQRQGADTQYF.

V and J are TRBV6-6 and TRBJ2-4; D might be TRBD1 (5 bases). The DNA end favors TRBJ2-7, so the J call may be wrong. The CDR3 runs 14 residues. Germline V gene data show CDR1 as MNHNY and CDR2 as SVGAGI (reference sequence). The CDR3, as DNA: TGTGCCAGCAGTACGACAGTTCTCTCCTACGAGCAGTACTTC. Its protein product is CASSTTVLSYEQYF.

DNA of the CDR3: TGTGCCAGCAGCGCCCGCACTCCGGGACAGGGGATTGACAATGAGCAGTACTTC. Translating it yields CASSARTPGQGIDNEQYF. The V and J genes are TRBV11-1 and TRBJ2-4; the match to TRBD1 covers 10 bases. The CDR3 consists of 18 residues. The germline gives CDR1 SGHAT, CDR2 FQDESV (reference sequence). The V segment lost 5 bases and the J segment 13 bases; nucleotides outside the gene matches: 23.

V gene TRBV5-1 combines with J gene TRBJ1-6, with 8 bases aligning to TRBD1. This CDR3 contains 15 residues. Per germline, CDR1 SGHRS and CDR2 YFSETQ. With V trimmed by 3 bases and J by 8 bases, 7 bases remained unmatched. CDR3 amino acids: CASSYSTGVYSPLHF. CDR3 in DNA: TGCGCCAGCAGCTATTCGACAGGGGTTTATTCACCCCTCCACTTT.

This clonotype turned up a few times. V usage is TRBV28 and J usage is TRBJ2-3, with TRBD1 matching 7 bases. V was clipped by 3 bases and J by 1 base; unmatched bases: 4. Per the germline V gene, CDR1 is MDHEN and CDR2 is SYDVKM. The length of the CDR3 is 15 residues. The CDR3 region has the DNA TGTGCCAGCAGTTTCAGGGGGTCCCGCACAGATACGCAGTATTTT. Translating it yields CASSFRGSRTDTQYF. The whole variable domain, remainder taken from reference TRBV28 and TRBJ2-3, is DVKVTQSSRYLVKRTGEKVFLECVQDMDHENMFWYRQDPGLGLRLIYFSYDVKMKEKGDIPEGYSVSREKKERFSLILESASTNQTSMYLCASSFRGSRTDTQYFGPGTRLTVL.

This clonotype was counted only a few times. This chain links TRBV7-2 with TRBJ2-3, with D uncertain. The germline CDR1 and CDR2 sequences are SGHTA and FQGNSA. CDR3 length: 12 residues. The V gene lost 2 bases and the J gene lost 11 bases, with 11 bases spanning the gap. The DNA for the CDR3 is TGTGCCAGCAGCTTATCAGGCTTCGGGCAGTATTTT. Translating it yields CASSLSGFGQYF.

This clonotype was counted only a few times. CDR3 bases: TGTGCCAGCTTCGGACCCTTGGAGAACACTGAAGCTTTCTTT. Its translation: CASFGPLENTEAFF. The V gene is TRBV6-6, the J gene TRBJ1-1; D remains ambiguous. This CDR3 region has 14 residues. The germline V gene has CDR1 MNHNY and CDR2 SVGAGI (reference sequence). Trimming left V 8 bases short and J 1 base short, with 14 bases between.

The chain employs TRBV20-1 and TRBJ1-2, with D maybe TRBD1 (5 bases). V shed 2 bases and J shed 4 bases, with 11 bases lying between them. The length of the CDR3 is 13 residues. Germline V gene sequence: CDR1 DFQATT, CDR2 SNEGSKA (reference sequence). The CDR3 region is CSARCTGRYGYTF. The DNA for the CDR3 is TGCAGTGCTAGATGCACGGGGCGCTATGGCTACACCTTC.

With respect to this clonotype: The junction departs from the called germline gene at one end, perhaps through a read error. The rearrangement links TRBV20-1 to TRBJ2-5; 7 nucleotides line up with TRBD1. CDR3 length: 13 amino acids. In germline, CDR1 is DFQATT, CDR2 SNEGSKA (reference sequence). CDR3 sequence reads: CSAGTEAKNIQHF. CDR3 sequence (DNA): TGCAGTGCGGGGACAGAAGCCAAAAACATTCAGCACTTC.

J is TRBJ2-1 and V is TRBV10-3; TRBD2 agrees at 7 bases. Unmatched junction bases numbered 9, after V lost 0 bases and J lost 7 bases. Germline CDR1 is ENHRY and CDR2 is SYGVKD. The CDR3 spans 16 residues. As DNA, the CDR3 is TGTGCCATCAGTGAGTCCGGGGGACTACCTTATAATGAGCAGTTCTTC. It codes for CAISESGGLPYNEQFF.

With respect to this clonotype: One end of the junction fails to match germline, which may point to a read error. CDR3 bases: TGTACCAGCAGCTTATCTAGGACTAGGGGCTACCCCAATGAGCAGTTCTTC. The encoded protein is CTSSLSRTRGYPNEQFF. The rearrangement uses TRBV7-3 and TRBJ2-1; the match to TRBD2 covers 7 bases. The V gene's germline CDR1 is SGHTA and CDR2 FQGTGA. The CDR3 spans 17 residues.

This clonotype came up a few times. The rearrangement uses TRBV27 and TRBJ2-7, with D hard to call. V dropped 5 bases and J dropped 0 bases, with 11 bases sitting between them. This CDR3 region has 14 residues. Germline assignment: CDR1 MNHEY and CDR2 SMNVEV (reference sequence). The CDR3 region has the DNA TGTGCCAGCAGTGTAAGGCAAAGCTCCTACGAGCAGTACTTC. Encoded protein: CASSVRQSSYEQYF.

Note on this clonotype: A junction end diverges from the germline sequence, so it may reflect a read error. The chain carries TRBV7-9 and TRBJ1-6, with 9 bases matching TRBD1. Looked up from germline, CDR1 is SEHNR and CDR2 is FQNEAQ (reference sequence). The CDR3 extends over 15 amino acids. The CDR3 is CANSVTGQGASPLHF. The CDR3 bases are TGTGCCAACAGCGTAACGGGACAGGGTGCTTCACCCCTCCACTTT.

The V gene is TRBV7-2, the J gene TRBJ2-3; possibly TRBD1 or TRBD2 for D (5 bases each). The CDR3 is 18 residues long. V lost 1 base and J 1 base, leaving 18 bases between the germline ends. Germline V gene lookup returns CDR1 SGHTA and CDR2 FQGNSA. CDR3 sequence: CASSLVGAPSPGTDTQYF. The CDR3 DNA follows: TGTGCCAGCAGCTTAGTAGGGGCCCCTAGCCCGGGCACAGATACGCAGTATTTT.

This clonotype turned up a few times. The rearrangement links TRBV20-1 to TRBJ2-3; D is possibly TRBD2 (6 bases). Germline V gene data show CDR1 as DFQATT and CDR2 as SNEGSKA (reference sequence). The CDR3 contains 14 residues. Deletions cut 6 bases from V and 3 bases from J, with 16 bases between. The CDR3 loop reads CSAQRGGATDTQYF. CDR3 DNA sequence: TGCAGTGCCCAACGGGGCGGGGCGACAGATACGCAGTATTTT.

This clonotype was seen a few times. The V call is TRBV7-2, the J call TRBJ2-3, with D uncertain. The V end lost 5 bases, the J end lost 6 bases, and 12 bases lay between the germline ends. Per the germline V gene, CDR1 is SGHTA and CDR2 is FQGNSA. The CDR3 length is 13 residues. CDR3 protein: CASSPRLGDTQYF. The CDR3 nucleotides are TGTGCCAGCAGCCCCCGGCTTGGGGATACGCAGTATTTT. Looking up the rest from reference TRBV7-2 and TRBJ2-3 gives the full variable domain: GAGVSQSPSNKVTEKGKDVELRCDPISGHTALYWYRQSLGQGLEFLIYFQGNSAPDKSGLPSDRFSAERTGGSVSTLTIQRTQQEDSAVYLCASSPRLGDTQYFGPGTRLTVL.